The 28 T cell receptor beta chains in this list originate from one sample, sequenced in a study of shared clonotypes between healthy human individuals. Method: immunoSEQ multiplex PCR; TCRdb's copy keeps in-frame clones and lacks some. The table includes roughly 1 million clones, about 80% detected once. The sequenced material came from memory CD4+ T cells from PBMCs. Subset: CD45RA-negative fraction. Receptor source: a man younger than 35 in good health. Some clones in this sample may be carry-over from other donors' samples.

V and J are TRBV18 and TRBJ2-1; TRBD1 matches at 8 bases. Germline-derived CDR1 and CDR2 are KGHSH and LQKENI. J lost 5 bases, V lost 3 bases, and 9 bases had no gene match. The CDR3 consists of 16 residues. CDR3 region: CASSPYGQGVHNEQFF. Written as DNA, the CDR3 is TGTGCCAGCTCACCCTACGGACAGGGAGTGCACAATGAGCAGTTCTTC.

This rearrangement joins TRBV28 to TRBJ1-2; D is ambiguous. This CDR3 comprises 12 residues. Germline V gene data show CDR1 as MDHEN and CDR2 as SYDVKM. V was cut by 5 bases and J by 8 bases, with 12 bases left in between. CDR3 bases: TGTGCCAGCAGTCCCCCCGTCCTCGGCTACACCTTC. Protein product: CASSPPVLGYTF.

This chain connects TRBV2 to TRBJ2-2; unclear D gene. This CDR3 is built from 14 residues. Trimming shortened V by 4 bases and J by 4 bases, and 10 bases separated the two germline ends. The germline V gene encodes CDR1 SNHLY and CDR2 FYNNEI. DNA of the CDR3: TGTGCCAGCAGTGGCACGGCCATCACCGGGGAGCTGTTTTTT. This translates into CASSGTAITGELFF.

The rearrangement uses TRBV5-1 and TRBJ2-7, with TRBD1 matching 9 bases. The CDR3 has 13 residues. V was pared by 4 bases and J by 5 bases, with 4 bases of the junction left unmatched. In germline, CDR1 is SGHRS, CDR2 YFSETQ. The CDR3 DNA reads as TGCGCCAGCAGCAACACAGGGGGCAACGAGCAGTACTTC. It yields the protein CASSNTGGNEQYF.

The chain carries TRBV2 and TRBJ2-2; the D gene is possibly TRBD1 (5 bases). The CDR3 loop spans 13 amino acids. The germline gives CDR1 SNHLY, CDR2 FYNNEI. V dropped 6 bases and J dropped 5 bases, with 10 bases sitting between them. The CDR3 region is CASSATGTGELFF. The DNA for the CDR3 is TGTGCCAGCAGCGCAACAGGTACCGGGGAGCTGTTTTTT.

The genes are TRBV5-1 and TRBJ1-1; a weak D match, TRBD1 (5 bases). CDR1 is SGHRS, CDR2 YFSETQ, per germline. The CDR3 contains 15 residues. Trimming took off 4 bases at V and 0 bases at J, with 13 bases between the two ends. The CDR3 DNA sequence: TGCGCCAGCAGCCCACCCGGGGGAATGAACACTGAAGCTTTCTTT. Its translation is CASSPPGGMNTEAFF.

The chain combines TRBV6-1 with TRBJ2-7; 9 positions match TRBD1. V trimming: 5 bases; J trimming: 3 bases; junction bases outside the gene matches: 2. From germline, CDR1 is MNHNS and CDR2 SASEGT. The CDR3 extends over 13 amino acids. The CDR3 sequence: CASSRTGDYEQYF. As DNA, the CDR3 is TGTGCCAGCAGTCGGACAGGGGACTACGAGCAGTACTTC.

This clone was counted once. This chain joins TRBV5-3 and TRBJ1-5, with D possibly TRBD1 on 6 matching bases. TRBV5-3 counts as an open reading frame of uncertain function. V was pared by 3 bases and J by 8 bases, with 24 bases between. The CDR3 is made up of 17 amino acids. Here the CDR3 DNA reads TGTGCCAGAAGCTCGCGAAGCACACAGGGCCTTCGGAAGCCCCAGCATTTT. Translated: CARSSRSTQGLRKPQHF.

This chain uses TRBV15 with TRBJ2-5; D is unresolved. Germline V lookup: CDR1 LNHNV, CDR2 YYDKDF (reference sequence). CDR3 length equals 11 residues. V lost 9 bases to trimming and J lost 0 bases, with 5 bases between them. CDR3 in amino acids: CATSYQETQYF. The CDR3 DNA reads as TGTGCCACGAGCTACCAAGAGACCCAGTACTTC.

The chain has TRBV6-1 and TRBJ2-1; D possibly matches TRBD1 or TRBD2 (5 bases each). The CDR3 consists of 13 residues. CDR1 and CDR2 (germline): MNHNS, SASEGT. V was cut by 4 bases and J by 7 bases, with 11 bases left in between. The CDR3 sequence: CASSGGTRNEQFF. The CDR3 DNA reads as TGTGCCAGCAGTGGAGGGACCAGGAATGAGCAGTTCTTC.

The chain carries TRBV20-1 and TRBJ2-1, with D possibly matching TRBD2 (6 bases). The germline CDR1 and CDR2 sequences are DFQATT and SNEGSKA (reference sequence). This CDR3 is 11 amino acids long. V lost 3 bases and J lost 11, with 11 bases in between. The CDR3 loop is CSASGGSKQFF. DNA for the CDR3: TGCAGTGCTAGTGGAGGGAGCAAGCAGTTCTTC.

This sequence joins TRBV30 and TRBJ1-2; D not certain. This CDR3 is built from 12 residues. Looked up from germline, CDR1 is GTSNPN and CDR2 is SVGIG (reference sequence). V lost 3 bases and J 6 bases, leaving 11 bases between the germline ends. CDR3 residues: CAWRSGSDGYTF. CDR3 nucleotides: TGTGCCTGGAGGTCGGGTTCTGATGGCTACACCTTC.

V and J are TRBV5-1 and TRBJ1-2, with D hard to call. Germline V gene lookup returns CDR1 SGHRS and CDR2 YFSETQ. This CDR3 has 13 amino acids. The V gene lost 0 bases and the J gene lost 5 bases, with 8 bases spanning the gap. CDR3 sequence reads: CASSLDSLYGYTF. In DNA, the CDR3 is TGCGCCAGCAGCTTGGACAGCCTTTATGGCTACACCTTC.

This chain uses TRBV27 with TRBJ1-1; no clear D. The germline CDR1 and CDR2 sequences are MNHEY and SMNVEV (reference sequence). Trimming left V 7 bases short and J 0 bases short, with 12 bases between. This CDR3 is 14 amino acids long. In DNA, the CDR3 is TGTGCCAGCAACACTCGACACCTGAACACTGAAGCTTTCTTT. As protein: CASNTRHLNTEAFF.

The chain uses TRBV9 and TRBJ2-1, with D possibly matching TRBD2 (6 bases). The CDR3 consists of 16 residues. Trimming took off 5 bases at V and 0 bases at J, with 15 bases between the two ends. Germline values: CDR1 SGDLS, CDR2 YYNGEE. This CDR3 is CASSLGGFSSYNEQFF. CDR3 nucleotide sequence: TGTGCCAGCAGTTTAGGAGGGTTTAGCTCCTACAATGAGCAGTTCTTC.

Here the CDR3 DNA reads TGTGCCAGCAGTTTACGACGGAGCGGTAGTAATGAAAAACTGTTTTTT. As protein: CASSLRRSGSNEKLFF. V and J are TRBV28 and TRBJ1-4, with D unclear. CDR1 and CDR2 (germline): MDHEN, SYDVKM. V lost 2 bases to trimming and J lost 4 bases, with 14 bases between them. The CDR3 totals 16 residues.

The V gene is TRBV7-3, the J gene TRBJ2-7; TRBD1 agrees at 11 bases. Germline V gene data show CDR1 as SGHTA and CDR2 as FQGTGA. J lost 6 bases, V lost 2 bases, and 3 bases had no gene match. The CDR3 runs 14 residues. The CDR3 reads CASSLEDRGREQYF. CDR3 coding DNA: TGTGCCAGCAGCTTAGAGGACAGGGGGCGCGAGCAGTACTTC.

This clone was seen at least ten times. The rearrangement uses TRBV4-3 and TRBJ2-3, with a possible D match to TRBD1 (6 bases). CDR1 is LGHNA and CDR2 is YSLEER in the germline V gene. The CDR3 is 15 amino acids. With 4 bases removed from V and 2 bases from J, the gap between germline ends came to 13 bases. CDR3 region: CASSPRQVHTDTQYF. The CDR3 bases are TGCGCCAGCAGCCCTAGACAGGTACACACAGATACGCAGTATTTT.

This chain connects TRBV7-7 to TRBJ2-5; 7 bases are a match to TRBD1. V trimming: 4 bases; J trimming: 2 bases; junction bases outside the gene matches: 1. The germline gives CDR1 SSHAT, CDR2 FNYEAQ (reference sequence). CDR3 size: 13 residues. In DNA form, the CDR3 reads TGTGCCAGCAGCTGGGACAGTCAAGAGACCCAGTACTTC. As protein: CASSWDSQETQYF.

The chain couples TRBV9 to TRBJ2-5; perhaps TRBD1 as D (6 bases). V gave up 4 bases and J gave up 1 base, with 14 bases separating them. CDR3 size: 15 residues. The germline gives CDR1 SGDLS, CDR2 YYNGEE. CDR3 coding DNA: TGTGCCAGCAGCACAGGGACACCCGTCCAAGAGACCCAGTACTTC. Translating it yields CASSTGTPVQETQYF.

The chain is built from TRBV14 and TRBJ2-7; D may be TRBD2 (6 bases). V gave up 3 bases and J gave up 0 bases, with 15 bases separating them. There are 16 residues in the CDR3. Germline V lookup: CDR1 SGHDN, CDR2 FVKESK. The CDR3 DNA reads as TGTGCCAGCAGCCAGACGGGACTCCCAAGCTCCTACGAGCAGTACTTC. This codes for CASSQTGLPSSYEQYF. The whole variable domain, filled in from reference TRBV14 and TRBJ2-7, reads EAGVTQFPSHSVIEKGQTVTLRCDPISGHDNLYWYRRVMGKEIKFLLHFVKESKQDESGMPNNRFLAERTGGTYSTLKVQPAELEDSGVYFCASSQTGLPSSYEQYFGPGTRLTVT.

The genes are TRBV7-7 and TRBJ2-7; D is undetermined. Germline CDR1 is SSHAT and CDR2 is FNYEAQ (reference sequence). The CDR3 sequence is 13 residues long. The V and J ends lost 2 bases and 3 bases respectively, with 8 bases between them. DNA of the CDR3: TGTGCCAGCAGCTTAAATCTCGACTACGAGCAGTACTTC. Its translation is CASSLNLDYEQYF.

This chain joins TRBV6-6 and TRBJ1-3; D is perhaps TRBD1 (5 bases). The CDR3 runs 16 residues. The germline V and J ends were trimmed by 6 bases and 0 bases, with 15 bases remaining between them. Looked up from germline, CDR1 is MNHNY and CDR2 is SVGAGI (reference sequence). CDR3 sequence reads: CASSPEGSSSGNTIYF. CDR3 coding DNA: TGTGCCAGCAGCCCAGAGGGGTCATCCTCTGGAAACACCATATATTTT.

This sequence joins TRBV7-3 and TRBJ2-1, with 9 bases that match TRBD2. The ends lost 5 bases at V and 16 bases at J; junction bases unmatched: 15. This CDR3 has 14 amino acids. Germline V gene sequence: CDR1 SGHTA, CDR2 FQGTGA. The CDR3, as DNA: TGTGCCAGCAGCCCTTCTCCGGGACTAGCATCGTTCTTCTTC. This translates into CASSPSPGLASFFF.

Regarding this clone: The same CDR3 arises from other DNA sequences in this sample as well. This chain joins TRBV11-2 and TRBJ2-3, with no clear D. The V and J ends lost 1 base and 2 bases respectively, with 7 bases between them. Looked up from germline, CDR1 is SGHAT and CDR2 is FQNNGV. The CDR3 sequence is 14 residues long. CDR3 residues: CASSLGQSTDTQYF. In DNA form, the CDR3 reads TGTGCCAGCAGCTTAGGGCAGTCCACAGATACGCAGTATTTT.

This clone has at least ten counts. The chain employs TRBV20-1 and TRBJ2-1; the D is unclear. This CDR3 is built from 10 residues. Deletions cut 4 bases from V and 5 bases from J, with 3 bases between. CDR1 and CDR2 (germline): DFQATT, SNEGSKA (reference sequence). The CDR3 DNA reads as TGCAGTGCTATAAACAATGAGCAGTTCTTC. As protein: CSAINNEQFF.

This clone was counted only a few times. This sample also contains other DNA sequences that code for the same CDR3. Here the CDR3 reads CASSATSTDTQYF. CDR3 nucleotides: TGTGCCAGCAGCGCGACTAGCACAGATACGCAGTATTTT. The rearrangement uses TRBV9 and TRBJ2-3, with D hard to call. The CDR3 has 13 residues. The germline CDR1 and CDR2 sequences are SGDLS and YYNGEE. The V end lost 3 bases, the J end lost 0 bases, and 5 bases lay between the germline ends.

This sequence joins TRBV25-1 and TRBJ1-6; 9 bases line up with TRBD1. Trimming cost V 5 bases and J 8 bases; bases outside gene matches: 10. Germline V lookup: CDR1 MGHDK, CDR2 SYGVNS. This CDR3 has 16 residues. The CDR3 coding sequence is TGTGCCAGCAGTCCCTTGGACAGGGGTGTGGATTCACCCCTCCACTTT. Protein: CASSPLDRGVDSPLHF.